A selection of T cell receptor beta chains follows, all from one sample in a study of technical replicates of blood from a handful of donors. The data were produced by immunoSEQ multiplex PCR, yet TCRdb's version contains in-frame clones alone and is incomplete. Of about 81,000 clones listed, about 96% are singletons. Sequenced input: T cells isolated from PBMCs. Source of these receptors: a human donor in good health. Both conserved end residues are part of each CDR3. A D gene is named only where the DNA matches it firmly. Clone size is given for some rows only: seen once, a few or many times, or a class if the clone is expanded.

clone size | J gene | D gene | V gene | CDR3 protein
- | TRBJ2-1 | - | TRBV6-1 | CASSELQGTTSYNEQFF
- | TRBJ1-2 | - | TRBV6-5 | CASSSGTYNYGYTF
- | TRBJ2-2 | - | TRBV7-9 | CASSLTANTGELFF
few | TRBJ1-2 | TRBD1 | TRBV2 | CAITGESYGYTF
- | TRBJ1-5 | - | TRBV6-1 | CASSVTGNYQPQHF
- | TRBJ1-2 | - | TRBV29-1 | CSVENRENYGYTF
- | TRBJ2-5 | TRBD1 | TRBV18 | CASSPEPTGAQYF
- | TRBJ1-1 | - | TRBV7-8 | CASSLGGITEAFF
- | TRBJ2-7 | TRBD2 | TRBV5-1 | CASSLGTSGYEQYF
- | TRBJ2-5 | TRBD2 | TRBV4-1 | CASSFRTRSPSGGAEGETQYF
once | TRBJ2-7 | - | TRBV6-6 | CASSYSQDYEQYF
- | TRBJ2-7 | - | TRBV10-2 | CASNPPELSAEQYF
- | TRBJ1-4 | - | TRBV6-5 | CASSFPGGKLFF
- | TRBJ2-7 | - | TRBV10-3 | CAISDSLGVSREQYF
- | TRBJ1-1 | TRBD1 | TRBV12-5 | CASGLFLGGQTNTEAFF
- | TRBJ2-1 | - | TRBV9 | CASSVTSVQLPYNEQFF
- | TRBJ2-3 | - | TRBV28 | CASSLPPDTQYF
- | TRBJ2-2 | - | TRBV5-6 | CASSSTTGIWATGELFF
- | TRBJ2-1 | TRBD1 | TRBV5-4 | CASSFQGAQEQFF
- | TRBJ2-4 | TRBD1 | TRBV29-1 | CSVTDRERDIQYF
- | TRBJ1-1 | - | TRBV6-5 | CASSYSTGTVNTEAFF
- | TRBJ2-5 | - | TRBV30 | CASTGSTQETQYF
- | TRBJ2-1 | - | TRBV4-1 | CASSQVAGSSYNEQFF
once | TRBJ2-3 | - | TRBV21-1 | CASSIGCGTSGTDTQYF
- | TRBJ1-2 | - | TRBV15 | CATSSREGDYGYTF
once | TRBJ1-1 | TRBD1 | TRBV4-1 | CASSQVLTGRDTEAFF
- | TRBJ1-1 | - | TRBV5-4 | CASSLDRGYTEAFF
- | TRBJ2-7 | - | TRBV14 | CASSKKGTRSYEQYF